Below, 3 T cell receptor beta chains from the same sample are listed, as sequenced in a study of vaccination effects on CD4 cells after COVID-19. Generated by immunoSEQ multiplex PCR, the TCRdb table keeps only in-frame clones and is missing some. The repertoire holds 26,000 or so clones, with 72% as singletons. Sequencing was preceded by expansion of antigen-specific CD4+ T cells with viral peptide pools in the ViraFEST assay. Following culture for about ten days, CD4+ T cells were isolated. Vaccinated participants had no history of SARS-CoV-2 infection and tested negative for nucleocapsid antibodies. Antigen specificity for these receptors is unknown. Source: CD4+ T cells from PBMCs cultured with SARS-CoV-2 spike peptides, taken before COVID-19 vaccination. These receptors were taken from a human donor who received a COVID-19 vaccine.

The gene calls are TRBV3-1 (or the pseudogene TRBV3-2) and TRBJ2-7, with a weak D call TRBD1 (6 bases). V lost 0 bases, J lost 3 bases, and 15 bases lay in between. The CDR3 length is 16 residues. The germline V gene has CDR1 LGHDT and CDR2 YNNKEL (reference sequence). The CDR3 loop reads CASSQDMWGTHYEQYF. DNA for the CDR3: TGTGCCAGCAGCCAAGATATGTGGGGGACACACTACGAGCAGTACTTC.

The DNA for the CDR3 is TGTGCCAGCAGCGAGGCCCCATGGCGGAGAACAATGAACACCGGGGAGCTGTTTTTT. This codes for CASSEAPWRRTMNTGELFF. The rearrangement uses TRBV4-2 and TRBJ2-2; D gene ambiguous. Trimming cost V 5 bases and J 1 base, with 23 bases left between them. The CDR3 covers 19 residues. Germline V gene data show CDR1 as LGHNA and CDR2 as YNFKEQ.

This clone has more than one count but fewer than ten. The gene calls are TRBV2 and TRBJ1-6, with D possibly TRBD1 on 5 matching bases. V lost 7 bases and J 7 bases, leaving 17 bases between the germline ends. The CDR3 covers 15 residues. CDR1 and CDR2 from the germline V gene are SNHLY and FYNNEI. CDR3 DNA sequence: TGTGCCAGCACCTGGGGGGACCCCGCCAATTCACCCCTCCACTTT. Encoded protein: CASTWGDPANSPLHF.